What follows is one TCR beta chain and its context. The data derive from a study of blood T cell repertoires in COVID-19. This CDR3 comprises 15 residues. CDR1 is ENHRY, CDR2 SYGVKD, per germline. V was pared by 6 bases and J by 5 bases, with 9 bases of the junction left unmatched. This table comes from immunoSEQ multiplex PCR, and its TCRdb copy is limited to in-frame clones, with some not included. Of 95,000 to 150,000 clones in the sample, more than 70% were seen once. Sequencing input: peripheral blood. The clonotype was recovered from a woman aged 80 or over with COVID-19, enrolled during active disease. The V and J genes are TRBV10-3 and TRBJ2-3; 9 bases agree with TRBD1. Written as DNA, the CDR3 is TGTGCCATCAGATCAGGACAGGGGCAACGAGATACGCAGTATTTT. Translation gives CAIRSGQGQRDTQYF.